This T cell receptor beta chain originates from a study of early T cells in non-severe SARS-CoV-2 infection. The ends were cut back, 4 bases at V and 1 base at J, with 11 bases in the middle. The CDR3 loop spans 14 amino acids. CDR1 SGHNT and CDR2 YYREEE come from the germline V gene (reference sequence). This clonotype was detected ten times or more. The antigen remains undetermined. Study-wide points: Using VDJdb, the matching emphasized anti-spike CD8 responses while missing private and CD4 specificities.

As part of library construction, unique molecular identifiers were attached to individual cDNA molecules. TCRdb analysed the 5' RACE reads with MiXCR anew, one entry per CDR3 protein. The repertoire holds approximately 70,000 distinct CDR3 sequences, with 12% as singletons. The rearrangement uses TRBV5-4 and TRBJ1-1, with D maybe TRBD1 (6 bases). The input for sequencing was whole blood, taken at baseline. The receptor was derived from an adult who was a healthcare worker with PCR-confirmed SARS-CoV-2 infection or an uninfected control (not recorded which). The donor label of this sample is uncertain. In nucleotides, the CDR3 is TGTGCCAGCAGCCACCCACAGGGGAACACTGAAGCTTTCTTT. Amino acids: CASSHPQGNTEAFF. Complete variable domain (other parts from reference TRBV5-4 and TRBJ1-1): ETGVTQSPTHLIKTRGQQVTLRCSSQSGHNTVSWYQQALGQGPQFIFQYYREEENGRGNFPPRFSGLQFPNYSSELNVNALELDDSALYLCASSHPQGNTEAFFGQGTRLTVV.